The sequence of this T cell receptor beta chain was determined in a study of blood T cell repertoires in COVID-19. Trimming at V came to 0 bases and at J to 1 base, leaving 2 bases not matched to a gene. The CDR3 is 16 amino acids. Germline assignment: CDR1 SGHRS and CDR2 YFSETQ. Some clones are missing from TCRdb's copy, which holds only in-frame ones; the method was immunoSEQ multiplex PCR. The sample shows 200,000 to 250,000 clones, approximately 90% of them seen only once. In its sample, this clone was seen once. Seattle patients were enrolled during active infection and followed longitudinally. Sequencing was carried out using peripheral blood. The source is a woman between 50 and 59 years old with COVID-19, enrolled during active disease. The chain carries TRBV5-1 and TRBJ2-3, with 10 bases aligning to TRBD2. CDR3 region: CASSLDLAGGTDTQYF. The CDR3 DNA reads TGCGCCAGCAGCTTGGATCTAGCGGGGGGCACAGATACGCAGTATTTT.